The 14 T cell receptor beta chains listed next were all sequenced from one sample in a study of T-cell memory formation after mild COVID-19. TCRdb ran MiXCR on the 5' RACE reads and lists one entry per CDR3 protein. The data hold 150,000 to 200,000 distinct CDR3 sequences, with over 10% observed a single time. The sample was PBMCs or a T cell subset sorted from them (not recorded which). Receptors originate from a man between 18 and 29 years old who had mild COVID-19 (a few samples of this study predate the infection). Cell type and time point are not known.

This rearrangement joins TRBV20-1 to TRBJ2-5; 11 positions match TRBD1. V lost 0 bases, J lost 5 bases, and 8 bases stayed unmatched. The CDR3 sequence is 16 residues long. The germline V gene has CDR1 DFQATT and CDR2 SNEGSKA (reference sequence). This chain's CDR3 is CSARDVDRGLYETQYF. The CDR3 DNA reads as TGCAGTGCTAGAGATGTGGACAGGGGGCTTTATGAGACCCAGTACTTC.

This chain uses TRBV12-3 or TRBV12-4 with TRBJ2-3; 8 positions match TRBD1. V gave up 4 bases and J gave up 14 bases; unmatched junction bases: 8. The CDR3 totals 12 residues. The CDR3 reads CASSSGQGVPYF. CDR3 nucleotides: TGTGCCAGCAGTTCCGGACAGGGTGTTCCGTATTTT.

This clonotype was observed a handful of times. CDR3 nucleotides: TGTGCCAGCAGCCCCATGGGGGTTAGCGGGGAGCTGTTTTTT. Translation: CASSPMGVSGELFF. The chain uses TRBV7-2 and TRBJ2-2; D might be TRBD1 or TRBD2, each matching 5 bases. Trimming pared 5 bases from V and 7 bases from J, leaving 14 bases between. CDR1 and CDR2 (germline): SGHTA, FQGNSA. The length of the CDR3 is 14 residues.

In this sample, this clonotype turned up a few times. V gene TRBV6-5 combines with J gene TRBJ1-4, with a tentative D call TRBD1 (6 bases). The CDR3 is 16 amino acids. Trimming took 0 bases from V and 2 from J, leaving 10 bases between them. Germline V gives CDR1 MNHEY, CDR2 SVGAGI. The CDR3: CASSYSQQGTNEKLFF. The CDR3 DNA reads TGTGCCAGCAGTTACTCTCAACAGGGTACTAATGAAAAACTGTTTTTT.

This clonotype was found a few times. The chain is built from TRBV6-5 and TRBJ2-3; the match to TRBD1 covers 8 bases. This CDR3 region has 14 residues. With V trimmed by 1 base and J by 6 bases, 3 bases remained unmatched. Germline V lookup: CDR1 MNHEY, CDR2 SVGAGI. CDR3 DNA: TGTGCCAGCAGTTACTTGGACAGGGCGGATACGCAGTATTTT. It is translated as CASSYLDRADTQYF.

This clonotype was detected a few times. This chain uses TRBV4-1 with TRBJ2-7, with TRBD2 identical over 9 bases. Germline CDR1 and CDR2: MGHRA and YSYEKL. The CDR3 loop spans 15 amino acids. The V gene end was trimmed by 4 bases and the J gene end by 0 bases; junction bases not matched to a gene: 4. CDR3 region: CASSPRAGGSYEQYV. Here the CDR3 DNA reads TGCGCCAGCAGCCCACGAGCGGGGGGCTCCTACGAGCAGTACGTC.

This chain uses TRBV20-1 with TRBJ2-5; TRBD2 is a possible D gene (7 bases). Trimming removed 3 bases from V and 6 bases from J, with 17 bases in between. The CDR3 is 14 amino acids. Germline-derived CDR1 and CDR2 are DFQATT and SNEGSKA (reference sequence). In DNA form, the CDR3 reads TGCAGTGCTAGTCCAGGGAGGGGGGGAAAGACCCAGTACTTC. Its protein product is CSASPGRGGKTQYF.

This chain connects TRBV20-1 to TRBJ2-1; 9 bases are shared with TRBD2. The CDR3 has 14 amino acids. Unmatched junction bases numbered 4, after V lost 3 bases and J lost 4 bases. Germline V gives CDR1 DFQATT, CDR2 SNEGSKA (reference sequence). As DNA, the CDR3 is TGCAGTGCTAGGGACCTAGCGGGGTACAATGAGCAGTTCTTC. It yields the protein CSARDLAGYNEQFF.

This clonotype has more than one count but fewer than ten. V and J are TRBV5-1 and TRBJ1-6, with 8 positions matching TRBD1. Losses at the gene ends were 5 bases for V and 8 bases for J; bases not matched to a gene: 6. The CDR3 consists of 14 residues. CDR1 is SGHRS and CDR2 is YFSETQ in the germline V gene. CDR3 bases: TGCGCCAGCAGACTGACAGGGGTCGATTCACCCCTCCACTTT. Protein product: CASRLTGVDSPLHF.

This clonotype has just a few counts. The gene calls are TRBV5-1 and TRBJ1-2, with D perhaps TRBD1 (5 bases). Germline loops: CDR1 SGHRS, CDR2 YFSETQ. V was trimmed by 4 bases and J by 2 bases, leaving 12 bases between them. The CDR3 covers 14 residues. The chain's CDR3 is CASSQDAGNYGYTF. The DNA for the CDR3 is TGCGCCAGCAGCCAAGACGCAGGGAACTATGGCTACACCTTC. The full variable domain, in which reference TRBV5-1 and TRBJ1-2 provide the parts outside the CDR3, is KAGVTQTPRYLIKTRGQQVTLSCSPISGHRSVSWYQQTPGQGLQFLFEYFSETQRNKGNFPGRFSGRQFSNSRSEMNVSTLELGDSALYLCASSQDAGNYGYTFGSGTRLTVV.

This clonotype was found a few times. This sequence joins TRBV7-9 and TRBJ2-1, with a possible D match to TRBD1 (7 bases). CDR1 SEHNR and CDR2 FQNEAQ come from the germline V gene (reference sequence). This CDR3 region has 15 residues. Trimming cost V 1 base and J 6 bases, with 13 bases left between them. CDR3 DNA: TGTGCCAGCAGCTTAGGGGCAGGGGGGATCAATGAGCAGTTCTTC. Translating gives CASSLGAGGINEQFF. Together with reference TRBV7-9 and TRBJ2-1, the CDR3 gives the full variable domain: DTGVSQNPRHKITKRGQNVTFRCDPISEHNRLYWYRQTLGQGPEFLTYFQNEAQLEKSRLLSDRFSAERPKGSFSTLEIQRTEQGDSAMYLCASSLGAGGINEQFFGPGTRLTVL.

This clonotype appeared many times. The V and J genes are TRBV5-1 and TRBJ2-5; the D is unclear. The CDR3 is 13 amino acids. Germline assignment: CDR1 SGHRS and CDR2 YFSETQ. V was trimmed by 4 bases and J by 3 bases, leaving 10 bases between them. In DNA form, the CDR3 reads TGCGCCAGCAGCGACGGCACAGAAGAGACCCAGTACTTC. It encodes CASSDGTEETQYF. The full variable domain, with the rest looked up from reference TRBV5-1 and TRBJ2-5, is KAGVTQTPRYLIKTRGQQVTLSCSPISGHRSVSWYQQTPGQGLQFLFEYFSETQRNKGNFPGRFSGRQFSNSRSEMNVSTLELGDSALYLCASSDGTEETQYFGPGTRLLVL.

The chain couples TRBV20-1 to TRBJ2-3; D unclear. The germline gives CDR1 DFQATT, CDR2 SNEGSKA (reference sequence). Trimming removed 5 bases from V and 2 bases from J, with 14 bases in between. The CDR3 runs 14 residues. The CDR3 sequence: CSASGSIFTDTQYF. CDR3 DNA sequence: TGCAGTGCTTCTGGCTCTATCTTCACAGATACGCAGTATTTT.

This clonotype was seen a few times. The V call is TRBV11-3, the J call TRBJ2-3; D is uncertain. CDR1 and CDR2 from the germline V gene are SGHNT and YENEEA. The CDR3 sequence is 13 residues long. Trimming shortened V by 3 bases and J by 5 bases, and 9 bases separated the two germline ends. This chain's CDR3 is CASSLRLEDTQYF. The CDR3 nucleotides read TGTGCCAGCAGCTTGAGGTTGGAAGATACGCAGTATTTT.